This T cell receptor (beta chain) was sequenced during a study of T cell changes during pregnancy in multiple sclerosis. Clones were sequenced by immunoSEQ multiplex PCR, and TCRdb holds only the in-frame ones, with some missing. The table lists around 60,000 clones, 80% to 95% of them singletons. V trimming: 4 bases; J trimming: 2 bases; junction bases outside the gene matches: 8. Germline loops: CDR1 SGHVS, CDR2 FQNEAQ. The CDR3 has 16 amino acids. The clonotype comes from a female donor with multiple sclerosis, enrolled in a pregnancy study. This chain connects TRBV7-8 to TRBJ2-3, with TRBD2 matching over 8 bases. The sample was peripheral blood, taken in the second trimester of pregnancy. CDR3 in DNA: TGTGCCAGCAGCTCGCCTTTTAGCGGGATCACAGATACGCAGTATTTT. Translation gives CASSSPFSGITDTQYF.